This T cell receptor (beta chain) was profiled in a study of T-cell memory formation after mild COVID-19 (dated by TCRdb to about 2021). As for the study more broadly: Most TCR sequence clusters were specific to one of the two donors. In two donors, T-cell clones that expanded and contracted after mild COVID-19 were followed by sequencing TCRalpha and TCRbeta repertoires longitudinally. Two young, previously healthy adult volunteers made up the cohort, one male and one female.

The investigation overall reported the following: Contracting CD4+ clones appeared mostly in the CM and EM memory subsets, whereas CD8+ clones were enriched in EMRA. Balanced CD4/CD8 phenotypes were observed for clones contracting from day 15 to 85, whereas a bias towards CD4+ was observed for a second wave of clones expanding from day 15 to 37. The detection of some responding clones in pre-infection memory suggests that pre-existing cross-reactive memory T cells joined the SARS-CoV-2 response. Only two mild cases were covered in the study, and larger cohorts including severe cases with pre-infection samples were considered necessary. SARS-CoV-2 specificity was not confirmed for the second-wave clones peaking on day 37.

Comment on this clonotype: Its specific antigen is unknown. Base qualities are not recorded, but no much larger clone differs from it by a single base.

Sequencing used an Illumina NovaSeq 6000. TCRalpha and TCRbeta cDNA libraries were built by 5'RACE with constant-segment primers, adding sample barcodes and unique molecular identifiers. Trizol reagent was used to extract RNA from every sample. Amplification of the libraries took two PCR steps, and the second step added a second sample barcode plus Illumina TruSeq adapters. Libraries were sequenced on an Illumina NovaSeq with 2 x 150 bp paired-end reads. The source study handled its data this way. The reads were demultiplexed and collapsed into UMI-guided consensus sequences using migec v1.2.7. Using mixcr v2.1.11, UMI consensuses were aligned to TRA and TRB V and J templates and then assembled into clonotypes. A clonotype was counted as expanded or contracted only if both edgeR and NoisET called the change significant, with noise models trained on biological replicates. edgeR calls used a false discovery rate-adjusted p below 0.01 and a log2 fold-change threshold of 1. As an exploratory analysis of dynamics, max-normalized trajectories of the 1000 most abundant clonotypes were examined by PCA with hierarchical clustering. Separately sequenced CD4+ and CD8+ repertoires were used to assign a CD4 or CD8 phenotype to each responding clone. The raw public reads went through TCRdb reprocessing: fastp at Q25, MiXCR clone calling, in-frame beta chains kept. Each entry is one CDR3 protein sequence, shown with its most common DNA and genes. In this record, the V and J calls reflect TCRdb's handling and not the investigators' own analysis. The sample has hundreds of thousands of distinct CDR3 sequences on record, roughly 16% of them singletons. The top ten hold more than 20% of the sample.

The CDR3 spans 15 residues, from the cysteine through the phenylalanine. Only the CDR3 DNA is retained, 45 bases long and in frame from the first base. The germline V gene (reference sequence) yields LGHDT for CDR1 and YNNKEL for CDR2. V and J are truncated by 0 bases and 8 bases respectively, leaving an intervening sequence of 11 bases. Ficoll-Paque density gradient centrifugation was used to isolate PBMCs. Material for sequencing was PBMCs or a T cell subset sorted from them (not recorded which). The V and J segments used are TRBV3-1 and TRBJ1-6, with no confidently assigned D gene. The clonotype comes from a man aged 18 to 30 who had mild COVID-19 (a few samples of this study predate the infection). The sample titles of this study are shuffled in the database, so cell type and time point are left out; the donor was told from shared clones. The CDR3 loop reads CASSQEPTRDSPLHF. The nucleotides are TGTGCCAGCAGCCAAGAACCCACAAGGGATTCACCCCTCCACTTT.